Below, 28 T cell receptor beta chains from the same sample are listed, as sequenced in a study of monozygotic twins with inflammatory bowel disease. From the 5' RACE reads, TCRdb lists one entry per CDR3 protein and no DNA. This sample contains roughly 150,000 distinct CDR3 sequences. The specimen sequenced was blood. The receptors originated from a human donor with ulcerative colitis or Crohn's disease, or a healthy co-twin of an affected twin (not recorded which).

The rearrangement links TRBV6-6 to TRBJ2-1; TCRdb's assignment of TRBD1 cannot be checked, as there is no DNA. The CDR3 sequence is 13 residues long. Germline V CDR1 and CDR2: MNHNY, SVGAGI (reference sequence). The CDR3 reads CASSYSPGVEQFF.

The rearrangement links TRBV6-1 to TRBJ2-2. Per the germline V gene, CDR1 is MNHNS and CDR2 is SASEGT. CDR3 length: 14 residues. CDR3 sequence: CASTKNTYTGELFF.

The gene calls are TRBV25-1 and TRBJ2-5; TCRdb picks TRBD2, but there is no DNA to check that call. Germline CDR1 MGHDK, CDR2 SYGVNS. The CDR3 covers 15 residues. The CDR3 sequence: CASTAPPGSQETQYF.

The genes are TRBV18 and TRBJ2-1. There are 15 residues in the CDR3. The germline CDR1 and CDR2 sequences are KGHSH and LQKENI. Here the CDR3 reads CASSKTGGSYNEQFF.

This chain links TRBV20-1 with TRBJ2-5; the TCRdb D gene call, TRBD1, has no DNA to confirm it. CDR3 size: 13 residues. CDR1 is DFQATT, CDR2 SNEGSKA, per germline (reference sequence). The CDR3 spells CSASGGGGETQYF.

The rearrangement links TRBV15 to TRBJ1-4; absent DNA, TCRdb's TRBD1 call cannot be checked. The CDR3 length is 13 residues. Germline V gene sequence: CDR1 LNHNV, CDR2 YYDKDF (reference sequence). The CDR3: CATSRVPQGKLFF.

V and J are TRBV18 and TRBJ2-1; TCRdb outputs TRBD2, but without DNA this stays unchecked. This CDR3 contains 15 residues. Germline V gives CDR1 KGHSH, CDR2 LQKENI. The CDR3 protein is CASSPSSGAYNEQFF.

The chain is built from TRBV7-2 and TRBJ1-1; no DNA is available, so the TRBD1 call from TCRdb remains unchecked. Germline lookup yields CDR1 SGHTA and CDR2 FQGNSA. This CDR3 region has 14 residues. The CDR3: CASSSSTGMTEAFF.

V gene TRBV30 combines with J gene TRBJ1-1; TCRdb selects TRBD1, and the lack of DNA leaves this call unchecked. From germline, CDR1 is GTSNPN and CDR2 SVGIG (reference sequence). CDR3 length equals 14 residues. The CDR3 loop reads CAWSPDGGAGEAFF.

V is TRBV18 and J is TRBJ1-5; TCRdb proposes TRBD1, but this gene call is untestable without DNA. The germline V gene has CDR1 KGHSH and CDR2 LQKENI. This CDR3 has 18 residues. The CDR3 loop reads CASSPRDRGRGSNQPQHF.

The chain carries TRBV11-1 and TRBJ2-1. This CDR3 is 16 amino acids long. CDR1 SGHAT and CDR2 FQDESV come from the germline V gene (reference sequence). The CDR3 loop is CASRRLSTSSYNEQFF.

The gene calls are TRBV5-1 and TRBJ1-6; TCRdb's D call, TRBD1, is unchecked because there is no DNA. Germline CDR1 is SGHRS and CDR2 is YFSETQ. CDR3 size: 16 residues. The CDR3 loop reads CASGEGQATFNSPLHF.

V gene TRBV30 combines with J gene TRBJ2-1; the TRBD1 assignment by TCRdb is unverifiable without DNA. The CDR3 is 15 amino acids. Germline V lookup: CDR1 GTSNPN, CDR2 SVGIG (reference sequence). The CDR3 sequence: CAWSVSRGASNEQFF. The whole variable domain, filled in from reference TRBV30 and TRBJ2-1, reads SQTIHQWPATLVQPVGSPLSLECTVEGTSNPNLYWYRQAAGRGLQLLFYSVGIGQISSEVPQNLSASRPQDRQFILSSKKLLLSDSGFYLCAWSVSRGASNEQFFGPGTRLTVL.

The CDR3 loop is CASSFGSPGGELFF. The rearrangement uses TRBV5-4 and TRBJ2-2; the TCRdb call, TRBD1, lacks DNA for checking. The germline gives CDR1 SGHNT, CDR2 YYREEE (reference sequence). The length of the CDR3 is 14 residues.

The CDR3 reads CSVEAPGHPFKQFF. The genes are TRBV29-1 and TRBJ2-1; TCRdb lists TRBD1, though no DNA is available to test this call. CDR1 SQVTM and CDR2 ANQGSEA come from the germline V gene. The CDR3 runs 14 residues.

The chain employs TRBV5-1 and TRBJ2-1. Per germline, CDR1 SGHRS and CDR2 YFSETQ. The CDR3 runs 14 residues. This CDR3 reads CASGIQSSYNEQFF.

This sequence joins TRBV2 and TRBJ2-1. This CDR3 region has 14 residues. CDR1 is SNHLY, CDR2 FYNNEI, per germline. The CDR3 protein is CASSRVQSYNEQFF.

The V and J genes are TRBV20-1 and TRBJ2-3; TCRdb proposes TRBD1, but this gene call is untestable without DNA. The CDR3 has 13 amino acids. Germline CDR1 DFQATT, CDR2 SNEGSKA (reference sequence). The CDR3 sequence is CNPGGHNTDTQYF.

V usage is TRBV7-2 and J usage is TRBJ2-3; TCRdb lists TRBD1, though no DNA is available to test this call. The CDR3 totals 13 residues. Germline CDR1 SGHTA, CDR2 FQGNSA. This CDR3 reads CASSGLATDTQYF. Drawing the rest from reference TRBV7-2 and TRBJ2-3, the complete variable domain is GAGVSQSPSNKVTEKGKDVELRCDPISGHTALYWYRQSLGQGLEFLIYFQGNSAPDKSGLPSDRFSAERTGGSVSTLTIQRTQQEDSAVYLCASSGLATDTQYFGPGTRLTVL.

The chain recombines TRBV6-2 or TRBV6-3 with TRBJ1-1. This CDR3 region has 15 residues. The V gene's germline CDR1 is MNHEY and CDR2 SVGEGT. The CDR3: CASSYLGRMNTEAFF.

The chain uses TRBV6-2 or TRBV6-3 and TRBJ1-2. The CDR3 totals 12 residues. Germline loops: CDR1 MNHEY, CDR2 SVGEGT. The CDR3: CASNAGPGGYTF.

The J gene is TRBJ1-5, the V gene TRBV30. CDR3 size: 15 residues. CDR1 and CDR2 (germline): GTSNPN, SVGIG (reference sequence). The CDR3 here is CAWSMGAASNQPQHF.

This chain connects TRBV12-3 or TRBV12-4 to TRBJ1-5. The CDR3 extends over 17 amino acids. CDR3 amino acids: CASSFYAGALPHQPQHF.

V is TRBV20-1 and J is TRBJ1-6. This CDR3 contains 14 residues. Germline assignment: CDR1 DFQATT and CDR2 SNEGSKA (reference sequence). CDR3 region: CSPLPSSYNSPLHF.

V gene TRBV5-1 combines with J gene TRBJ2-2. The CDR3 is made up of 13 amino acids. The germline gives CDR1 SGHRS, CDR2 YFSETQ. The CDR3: CASSLMEPGEPFF.

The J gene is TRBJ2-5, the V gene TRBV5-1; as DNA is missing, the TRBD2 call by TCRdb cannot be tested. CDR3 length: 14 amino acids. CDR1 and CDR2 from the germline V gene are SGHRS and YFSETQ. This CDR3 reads CASSTRDSQETQYF.

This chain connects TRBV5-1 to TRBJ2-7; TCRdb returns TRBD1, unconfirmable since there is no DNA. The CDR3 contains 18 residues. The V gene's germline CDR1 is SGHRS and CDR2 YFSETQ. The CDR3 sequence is CASRPDRGLNLLRYEQYF.

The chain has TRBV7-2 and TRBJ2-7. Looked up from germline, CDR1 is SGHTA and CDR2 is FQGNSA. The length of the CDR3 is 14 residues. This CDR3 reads CASSSTYSSYEQYF. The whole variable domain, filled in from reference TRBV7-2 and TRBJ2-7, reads GAGVSQSPSNKVTEKGKDVELRCDPISGHTALYWYRQSLGQGLEFLIYFQGNSAPDKSGLPSDRFSAERTGGSVSTLTIQRTQQEDSAVYLCASSSTYSSYEQYFGPGTRLTVT.